The sequence of this TCR beta chain was determined in a study of cytomegalovirus exposure and HLA in healthy donors. On the study more broadly: In an earlier analysis, approximately 120 million unique TCR beta sequences were found from about 190 million T cells.

From germline, CDR1 is SGHTA and CDR2 FQGNSA. V gave up 7 bases and J gave up 8 bases, with 17 bases separating them. There are 13 residues in the CDR3. 13 Jbeta primers and 60 Vbeta primers were used for the PCR. Using immunoSEQ multiplex PCR, the repertoire was profiled, and TCRdb retains in-frame clones only, with some absent. The sample holds 190,000 or so clones, approximately 80% seen once. Concerning this clone: Its antigen remains unidentified.

The study's findings and limits: V- and J-gene trimming of TCR beta was linked (in a later analysis) to a missense DCLRE1C variant.

Whereas donors were nominally healthy upon sampling, unrecorded immune exposures were probable. This clonotype was obtained from a boy younger than 18 in good health and CMV-seronegative. This chain links TRBV7-2 with TRBJ1-2; D is unresolved. Sequenced: PBMCs. CDR3 protein: CASTRAGGEGYTF. CDR3 bases: TGTGCCAGCACCCGGGCGGGCGGGGAGGGCTACACCTTC. Drawing the rest from reference TRBV7-2 and TRBJ1-2, the complete variable domain is GAGVSQSPSNKVTEKGKDVELRCDPISGHTALYWYRQSLGQGLEFLIYFQGNSAPDKSGLPSDRFSAERTGGSVSTLTIQRTQQEDSAVYLCASTRAGGEGYTFGSGTRLTVV.